Following are 23 T cell receptor beta chains from one sample sequenced in a study of blood T cell repertoires in COVID-19. Profiled with immunoSEQ multiplex PCR; TCRdb holds only in-frame clones, not every one. The table has about 140,000 clones, more than 70% seen once. Sequenced sample: peripheral blood. All receptors derive from a woman aged 55 to 70 with acute or convalescent COVID-19.

The chain combines TRBV9 with TRBJ2-5; maybe TRBD2 (7 bases). The V gene's germline CDR1 is SGDLS and CDR2 YYNGEE. CDR3 size: 15 residues. The V end was cut by 0 bases, the J end by 5 bases, with 14 bases between. Here the CDR3 reads CASSVGGGGGETQYF. CDR3 coding DNA: TGTGCCAGCAGCGTAGGCGGCGGGGGCGGGGAGACCCAGTACTTC.

The V gene is TRBV6-1, the J gene TRBJ1-2; D call uncertain. With 2 bases removed from V and 3 bases from J, the gap between germline ends came to 19 bases. CDR1 is MNHNS, CDR2 SASEGT, per germline. CDR3 length: 17 amino acids. The CDR3 sequence: CASSEPTGRGPHYGYTF. CDR3 DNA sequence: TGTGCCAGCAGTGAACCCACGGGGAGAGGGCCTCACTATGGCTACACCTTC.

V and J are TRBV6-1 and TRBJ2-1; 16 bases match TRBD2. The junction had 6 bases not matched to a gene; V was cut back by 3 bases and J by 10 bases. In germline, CDR1 is MNHNS, CDR2 SASEGT. This CDR3 comprises 16 residues. CDR3 sequence (DNA): TGTGCCAGCAGTGAGGGACTAGCGGGGGGGCGGAGGGAGCAGTTCTTC. Translating gives CASSEGLAGGRREQFF.

This sequence joins TRBV10-3 and TRBJ1-1; 10 bases are a match to TRBD1. The germline CDR1 and CDR2 sequences are ENHRY and SYGVKD. Losses at the gene ends were 0 bases for V and 3 bases for J; bases not matched to a gene: 1. This CDR3 has 15 amino acids. The CDR3 DNA is TGTGCCATCAGTGAGTCGGGGACAGGGGACACTGAAGCTTTCTTT. Protein: CAISESGTGDTEAFF.

The rearrangement uses TRBV27 and TRBJ2-3; 8 bases are shared with TRBD2. CDR1 is MNHEY, CDR2 SMNVEV, per germline (reference sequence). This CDR3 spans 15 amino acids. V shed 3 bases, J shed 4 bases, and the junction held 6 bases outside the gene matches. CDR3 in DNA: TGTGCCAGCAGTTTCTCTGGCGGGGGGCCAGATACGCAGTATTTT. It codes for CASSFSGGGPDTQYF.

V and J are TRBV6-5 and TRBJ1-1, with no clear D. V lost 4 bases, J lost 0 bases, and 6 bases lay in between. This CDR3 region has 13 residues. CDR1 and CDR2 from the germline V gene are MNHEY and SVGAGI. CDR3 sequence: CASSFSMNTEAFF. The CDR3 region has the DNA TGTGCCAGCAGTTTCTCTATGAACACTGAAGCTTTCTTT.

This chain joins TRBV19 and TRBJ2-7; 7 nucleotides agree with TRBD1. Trimming removed 7 bases from V and 2 bases from J; junction bases left unmatched: 11. Looked up from germline, CDR1 is LNHDA and CDR2 is SQIVND (reference sequence). This CDR3 contains 15 residues. In DNA form, the CDR3 reads TGTGCCAGTACCCCATCATTCGGACAGGCCTACGAGCAGTACTTC. Its protein is CASTPSFGQAYEQYF.

The rearrangement joins TRBV11-3 to TRBJ2-7, with 8 bases matching TRBD1. This CDR3 contains 14 residues. Germline V gene lookup returns CDR1 SGHNT and CDR2 YENEEA. Trimming took 7 bases from V and 5 from J; bases not matched to a gene: 10. The DNA for the CDR3 is TGTGCCAGCACCCGCCGGGACAGGCGGAACGAGCAGTACTTC. This gives the protein CASTRRDRRNEQYF.

The V call is TRBV7-9, the J call TRBJ1-4; D gene ambiguous. V lost 5 bases and J 8 bases, leaving 9 bases between the germline ends. The CDR3 spans 12 residues. Germline loops: CDR1 SEHNR, CDR2 FQNEAQ (reference sequence). CDR3 nucleotide sequence: TGTGCCAGCAGCCATCCCGGGGAAAAACTGTTTTTT. This gives the protein CASSHPGEKLFF.

The chain has TRBV7-2 and TRBJ2-7; a possible D gene is TRBD2 (7 bases). V gave up 5 bases and J gave up 6 bases, with 14 bases separating them. Looked up from germline, CDR1 is SGHTA and CDR2 is FQGNSA. The CDR3 spans 13 residues. The CDR3 DNA follows: TGTGCCAGCAGCGAGTGGGGGGGCAGCGAGCAGTACTTC. It translates to CASSEWGGSEQYF.

The chain carries TRBV5-1 and TRBJ1-4, with D tentatively TRBD1 (6 bases). The CDR3 is 14 amino acids. V lost 3 bases and J lost 4, with 10 bases in between. Germline lookup yields CDR1 SGHRS and CDR2 YFSETQ. CDR3 sequence: CASSSGESNEKLFF. CDR3 coding DNA: TGCGCCAGCAGCTCAGGGGAGAGTAATGAAAAACTGTTTTTT.

The chain combines TRBV5-4 with TRBJ2-7; 7 nucleotides match TRBD1. Unmatched junction bases numbered 19, after V lost 5 bases and J lost 2 bases. The V gene's germline CDR1 is SGHNT and CDR2 YYREEE (reference sequence). This CDR3 spans 18 amino acids. Here the CDR3 reads CASSPDFRPDRRTYEQYF. The CDR3 DNA reads TGTGCCAGCAGTCCCGACTTTCGACCGGACAGGAGGACCTACGAGCAGTACTTC.

The chain recombines TRBV27 with TRBJ1-2; D remains unclear. This CDR3 spans 13 amino acids. V was trimmed by 6 bases and J by 0 bases, leaving 8 bases between them. CDR1 and CDR2 from the germline V gene are MNHEY and SMNVEV (reference sequence). This CDR3 reads CASREIANYGYTF. In DNA form, the CDR3 reads TGTGCCAGCAGAGAAATAGCTAACTATGGCTACACCTTC.

The gene calls are TRBV15 and TRBJ2-1, with D perhaps matching TRBD2 (6 bases). Germline assignment: CDR1 LNHNV and CDR2 YYDKDF (reference sequence). The CDR3 runs 13 residues. V was trimmed by 0 bases and J by 8 bases, leaving 8 bases between them. As DNA, the CDR3 is TGTGCCACCAGCAGAGATCCGGGAGATGAGCAGTTCTTC. Amino acids: CATSRDPGDEQFF.

V gene TRBV7-2 combines with J gene TRBJ1-5; maybe TRBD1 (5 bases). CDR1 is SGHTA, CDR2 FQGNSA, per germline. The CDR3 spans 15 residues. V was trimmed by 1 base and J by 1 base, leaving 8 bases between them. CDR3: CASSLGGGSNQPQHF. The CDR3, as DNA: TGTGCCAGCAGCTTAGGGGGGGGGAGCAATCAGCCCCAGCATTTT.

The V gene is TRBV6-5, the J gene TRBJ2-4; 7 bases agree with TRBD1. Unmatched junction bases numbered 6, after V lost 5 bases and J lost 14 bases. The CDR3 extends over 11 amino acids. Germline V gene sequence: CDR1 MNHEY, CDR2 SVGAGI. CDR3 in amino acids: CASSKGTVEYF. DNA of the CDR3: TGTGCCAGCAGTAAGGGGACAGTCGAGTACTTC.

The sample holds one count of this clone. The chain has TRBV11-3 and TRBJ1-1; D unresolved. The CDR3 runs 15 residues. Trimming removed 5 bases at V and 0 bases at J, with 13 bases between. Per germline, CDR1 SGHNT and CDR2 YENEEA. This chain's CDR3 is CASSPGHLVNTEAFF. In nucleotides, the CDR3 is TGTGCCAGCAGCCCAGGCCATCTCGTGAACACTGAAGCTTTCTTT.

The chain is built from TRBV28 and TRBJ1-1; 9 bases are a match to TRBD1. Germline values: CDR1 MDHEN, CDR2 SYDVKM. This CDR3 has 15 residues. J was trimmed by 1 base and V by 5 bases; bases with no gene match: 5. The CDR3 DNA sequence: TGTGCCAGCAGTCCGCCACAGGGGGCGAACACTGAAGCTTTCTTT. Translation: CASSPPQGANTEAFF.

This chain connects TRBV27 to TRBJ1-4; 8 bases map to TRBD1. V gave up 6 bases and J gave up 10 bases; unmatched junction bases: 10. The CDR3 contains 14 residues. CDR1 is MNHEY and CDR2 is SMNVEV in the germline V gene (reference sequence). CDR3 residues: CASSPDRGVGKLFF. The CDR3 nucleotides are TGTGCCAGCAGCCCCGACAGGGGAGTTGGAAAACTGTTTTTT.

This clone was picked up a small number of times. V gene TRBV10-3 combines with J gene TRBJ1-1, with a tentative D call TRBD1 (6 bases). The ends were cut back, 1 base at V and 3 bases at J, with 18 bases in the middle. Looked up from germline, CDR1 is ENHRY and CDR2 is SYGVKD. The CDR3 totals 17 residues. The CDR3 region is CAISEFKAVGAHTEAFF. In DNA, the CDR3 is TGTGCCATCAGTGAGTTTAAGGCAGTGGGGGCCCACACTGAAGCTTTCTTT.

The V and J genes are TRBV28 and TRBJ1-2, with D possibly matching TRBD1 (5 bases). This CDR3 has 13 amino acids. CDR1 is MDHEN and CDR2 is SYDVKM in the germline V gene. Trimming took 4 bases from V and 8 from J, leaving 14 bases between them. CDR3 residues: CASSSQGYFGYTF. CDR3 DNA: TGTGCCAGCAGTTCGCAGGGCTATTTCGGCTACACCTTC.

The chain recombines TRBV10-1 with TRBJ1-6; 7 bases map to TRBD1. This CDR3 region has 17 residues. Germline CDR1 reads WNHNN; CDR2 reads SYGVQD (reference sequence). Trimming removed 5 bases from V and 1 base from J; junction bases left unmatched: 8. The CDR3 nucleotides read TGCGCCAGCAGTAAGACAGGGAGAAGGTCCTATAATTCACCCCTCCACTTT. Translated, it gives CASSKTGRRSYNSPLHF.

The V call is TRBV9, the J call TRBJ2-2; D might be TRBD2 (6 bases). The CDR3 length is 16 residues. The germline CDR1 and CDR2 sequences are SGDLS and YYNGEE. The V end was cut by 5 bases, the J end by 0 bases, with 14 bases between. The CDR3 nucleotides read TGTGCCAGCAGAGACTCCGGGACTGCGAACACCGGGGAGCTGTTTTTT. This sequence encodes CASRDSGTANTGELFF.